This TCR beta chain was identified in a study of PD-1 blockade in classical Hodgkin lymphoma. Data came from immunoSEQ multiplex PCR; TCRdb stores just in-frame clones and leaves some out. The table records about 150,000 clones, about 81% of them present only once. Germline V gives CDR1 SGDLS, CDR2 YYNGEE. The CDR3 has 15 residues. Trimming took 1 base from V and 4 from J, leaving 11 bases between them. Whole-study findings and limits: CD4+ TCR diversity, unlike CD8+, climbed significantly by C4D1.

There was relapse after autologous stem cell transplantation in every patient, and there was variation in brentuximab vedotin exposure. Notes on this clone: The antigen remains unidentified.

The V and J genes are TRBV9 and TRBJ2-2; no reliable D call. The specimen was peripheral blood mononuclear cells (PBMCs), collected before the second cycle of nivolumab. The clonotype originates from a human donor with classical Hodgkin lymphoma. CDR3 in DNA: TGTGCCAGCAGCGTACGTGGGTCCGGCACCGGGGAGCTGTTTTTT. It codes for CASSVRGSGTGELFF.